This T cell receptor beta chain was identified in a study of regulatory T cells in long-lasting Graves disease. Time point given: newly diagnosed GD, antithyroid drugs for less than 3 months. The TCR library was made from RNA extracted from PBMCs. Overall study results and limits: It is possible that accuracy was reduced by the small size of the sample. Persistent Graves' patients had lower TCR diversity than newly diagnosed ones. Patients with persistent disease shared some 2,900 public clonotypes, outpacing the roughly 870 shared by new patients.

Construction of the TCR beta libraries employed iRepertoire HTBI primers in conjunction with Arm-PCR of CDR3 regions. TCRdb re-called the multiplex PCR reads with MiXCR, one entry per CDR3 protein. Of 500,000 or so distinct CDR3 sequences in the sample, approximately 15% were seen once. This clonotype was detected ten times or more. Its antigen is still unknown. This same sample was also part of a study on T cells in Graves' hyperthyroidism and ophthalmopathy. As reported in that work: With a duration under 2 months, the hyperthyroidism was newly diagnosed in patients aged 18 to 65.

This sample comprised peripheral blood mononuclear cells (PBMCs), obtained at new diagnosis, from a patient treated with antithyroid drugs. The clonotype originates from a woman in her fifties or sixties with Graves disease.

CDR3 nucleotide sequence: TGTGCCAGCATCGAGGGGACTAGCGGGAGCACCGAGCAGTACTTC. Protein: CASIEGTSGSTEQYF. The rearrangement links TRBV6-1 to TRBJ2-7; 14 nucleotides align to TRBD2. V lost 7 bases, J lost 6 bases, and 8 bases stayed unmatched. Germline CDR1 MNHNS, CDR2 SASEGT. The CDR3 is 15 residues long.